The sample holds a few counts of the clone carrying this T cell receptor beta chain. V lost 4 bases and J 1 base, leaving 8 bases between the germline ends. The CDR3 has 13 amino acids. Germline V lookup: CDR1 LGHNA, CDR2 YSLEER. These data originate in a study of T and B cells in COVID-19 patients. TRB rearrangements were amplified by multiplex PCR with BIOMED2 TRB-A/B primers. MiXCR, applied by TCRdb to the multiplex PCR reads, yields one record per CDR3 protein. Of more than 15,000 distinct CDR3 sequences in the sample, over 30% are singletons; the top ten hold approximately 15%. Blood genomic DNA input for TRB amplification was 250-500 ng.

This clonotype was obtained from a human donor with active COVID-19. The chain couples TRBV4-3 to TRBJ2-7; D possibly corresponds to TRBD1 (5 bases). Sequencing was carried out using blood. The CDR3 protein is CASSLTVSYEQYF. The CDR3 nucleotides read TGCGCCAGCAGCCTGACAGTATCCTACGAGCAGTACTTC.